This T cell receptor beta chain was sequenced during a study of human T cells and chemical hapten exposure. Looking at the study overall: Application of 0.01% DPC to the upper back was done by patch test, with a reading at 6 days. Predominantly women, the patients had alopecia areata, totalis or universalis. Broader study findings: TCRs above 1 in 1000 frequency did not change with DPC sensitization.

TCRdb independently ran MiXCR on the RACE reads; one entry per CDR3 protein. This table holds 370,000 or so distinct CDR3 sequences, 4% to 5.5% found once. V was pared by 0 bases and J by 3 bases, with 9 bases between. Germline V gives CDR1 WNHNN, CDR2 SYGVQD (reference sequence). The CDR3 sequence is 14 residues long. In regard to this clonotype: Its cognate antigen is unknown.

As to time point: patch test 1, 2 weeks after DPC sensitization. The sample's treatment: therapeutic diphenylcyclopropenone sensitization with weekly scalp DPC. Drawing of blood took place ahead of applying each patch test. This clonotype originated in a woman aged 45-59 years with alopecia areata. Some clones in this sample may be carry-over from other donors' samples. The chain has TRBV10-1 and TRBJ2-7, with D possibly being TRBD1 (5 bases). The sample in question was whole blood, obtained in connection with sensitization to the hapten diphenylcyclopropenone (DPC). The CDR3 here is CASSESGQNYEQYF. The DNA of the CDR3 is TGCGCCAGCAGTGAGTCGGGGCAGAACTACGAGCAGTACTTC.